This entry describes one T cell receptor beta chain. Extracted RNA was reverse transcribed, and the resulting cDNA served as sequencing template. Measured with immunoSEQ multiplex PCR; TCRdb has only the in-frame clones, and not every one. The table records over 150,000 clones, about three fifths of them present only once. Treatment reported: oral pan-JAK inhibitor, 5-10 mg twice daily. The data were taken from a study of CD8+ T cells in alopecia areata. Per germline, CDR1 GTSNPN and CDR2 SVGIG (reference sequence). The CDR3 length is 14 residues. J was trimmed by 2 bases and V by 5 bases; bases with no gene match: 5.

J is TRBJ2-7 and V is TRBV30, with 11 bases that match TRBD2. The sequencing used CD4+ T cells sorted from blood, collected at week 24, from a patient treated with tofacitinib. This TCR came from a human donor with alopecia areata. CDR3: CAWRRLAGPYEQYF. The CDR3 DNA sequence: TGTGCCTGGCGTAGACTAGCGGGACCCTACGAGCAGTACTTC.